The 24 T cell receptor beta chains listed next were all sequenced from one sample in a study of shared clonotypes between healthy human individuals. The method was immunoSEQ multiplex PCR; TCRdb's version includes in-frame clones alone and lacks a portion of them. Of about 2.3 million clones in the sample, roughly 90% were seen once. Sequencing was performed on naive CD4+ T cells from PBMCs. The sample's subset: CD45RA+ positively selected. These receptors all stem from a man aged 18 to 29 in good health. Some clones in this sample may be carry-over from other donors' samples.

The V call is TRBV11-2, the J call TRBJ2-7; 8 positions match TRBD2. Germline V lookup: CDR1 SGHAT, CDR2 FQNNGV. With 5 bases clipped from V and 2 bases from J, the junction kept 5 bases outside the gene matches. The CDR3 length is 14 residues. The chain's CDR3 is CASSPSGRPYEQYF. CDR3 nucleotides: TGTGCCAGCAGCCCTAGCGGGCGCCCCTACGAGCAGTACTTC. The variable domain in full, completed from reference TRBV11-2 and TRBJ2-7, reads EAGVAQSPRYKIIEKRQSVAFWCNPISGHATLYWYQQILGQGPKLLIQFQNNGVVDDSQLPKDRFSAERLKGVDSTLKIQPAKLEDSAVYLCASSPSGRPYEQYFGPGTRLTVT.

This clone showed up just a few times. The rearrangement uses TRBV11-2 and TRBJ1-3; no clear D. From germline, CDR1 is SGHAT and CDR2 FQNNGV. The germline V and J ends were trimmed by 5 bases and 4 bases, with 9 bases remaining between them. CDR3 length: 13 amino acids. CDR3 in amino acids: CASSPMLGNTIYF. The DNA of the CDR3 is TGTGCCAGCAGCCCTATGTTGGGAAACACCATATATTTT.

The V gene is TRBV7-9, the J gene TRBJ2-7; possible D gene TRBD2, 6 bases. The CDR3 covers 15 residues. V gave up 0 bases and J gave up 4 bases, with 13 bases separating them. Germline V gene lookup returns CDR1 SEHNR and CDR2 FQNEAQ (reference sequence). The CDR3 DNA is TGTGCCAGCAGCTTAGCGCGCGGAGGGGATTACGAGCAGTACTTC. It is translated as CASSLARGGDYEQYF.

This clone was picked up a small number of times. The sample holds other DNA sequences that translate to the same CDR3. The rearrangement links TRBV29-1 to TRBJ1-5; TRBD1 is a possible D gene (6 bases). CDR1 and CDR2 (germline): SQVTM, ANQGSEA. V was clipped by 6 bases and J by 6 bases, with 12 bases between them. The CDR3 covers 12 residues. This CDR3 is CSVGTSGQPQHF. CDR3 sequence (DNA): TGCAGCGTGGGGACATCGGGTCAGCCCCAGCATTTT.

As concerns this clone: This specimen includes other DNA sequences encoding the same CDR3. The chain joins TRBV30 to TRBJ2-3; unclear D gene. CDR3 size: 13 residues. Germline CDR1 and CDR2: GTSNPN and SVGIG (reference sequence). V dropped 3 bases and J dropped 1 base, with 8 bases sitting between them. CDR3 coding DNA: TGTGCCTGGAGAGGTCCAGGCACAGATACGCAGTATTTT. It is translated as CAWRGPGTDTQYF.

CDR3 coding DNA: TGTGCCAGCAGTTACTCCCCGGGACAGGGGAACGAGCAGTACTTC. Amino acid sequence: CASSYSPGQGNEQYF. V gene TRBV6-5 combines with J gene TRBJ2-5, with TRBD1 matching 10 bases. The DNA end is more similar to TRBJ2-7, so the J call may be wrong. In germline, CDR1 is MNHEY, CDR2 SVGAGI. This CDR3 spans 15 amino acids.

V is TRBV28 and J is TRBJ1-4, with TRBD1 as a possible D gene (6 bases). The CDR3 totals 16 residues. Per the germline V gene, CDR1 is MDHEN and CDR2 is SYDVKM. The V end was cut by 6 bases, the J end by 9 bases, with 23 bases between. In nucleotides, the CDR3 is TGTGCCAGCAGGAAGGGGGGTTGGGATTGGAAGAAAAAACTGTTTTTT. It yields the protein CASRKGGWDWKKKLFF.

The chain uses TRBV7-6 and TRBJ2-3; perhaps TRBD1 as D (6 bases). Trimming removed 5 bases at V and 6 bases at J, with 9 bases between. Per the germline V gene, CDR1 is SGHVS and CDR2 is FNYEAQ. This CDR3 is 12 amino acids long. CDR3 sequence: CASSGRGDTQYF. CDR3 nucleotides: TGTGCCAGCAGCGGCAGGGGCGATACGCAGTATTTT.

This clone was observed a few times. The rearrangement links TRBV4-1 to TRBJ1-4; D unclear. From germline, CDR1 is MGHRA and CDR2 YSYEKL. Trimming stripped 1 base from V and 4 bases from J, with 4 bases between. The CDR3 loop spans 13 amino acids. The CDR3 protein is CASSQAYNEKLFF. As DNA, the CDR3 is TGCGCCAGCAGCCAAGCCTATAATGAAAAACTGTTTTTT.

V usage is TRBV5-6 and J usage is TRBJ1-5; tentative D call: TRBD1 (5 bases). From germline, CDR1 is SGHDT and CDR2 YYEEEE. The CDR3 consists of 11 residues. Trimming left V 10 bases short and J 4 bases short, with 9 bases between. The CDR3 coding sequence is TGTGCCGGGGGGATGAATCAGCCCCAGCATTTT. Translating gives CAGGMNQPQHF.

The rearrangement uses TRBV19 and TRBJ1-3; no firm D call. V was clipped by 9 bases and J by 0 bases, with 12 bases between them. Germline loops: CDR1 LNHDA, CDR2 SQIVND (reference sequence). This CDR3 is 14 amino acids long. For the CDR3, the DNA is TGTGCCAGCCCTCTGGAAATCTCTGGAAACACCATATATTTT. Translation: CASPLEISGNTIYF.

Written as DNA, the CDR3 is TGTGCCATCAGTGAGTCGTGGGAGGGCGGCACCTTC. It encodes CAISESWEGGTF. V gene TRBV10-3 combines with J gene TRBJ1-2; unclear D gene. V shed 0 bases and J shed 13 bases, with 12 bases lying between them. Germline loops: CDR1 ENHRY, CDR2 SYGVKD. The length of the CDR3 is 12 residues.

In DNA form, the CDR3 reads TGTGCCAGCAGGGGACAGGGGGGACCTTATCAGCCCCAGCATTTT. This codes for CASRGQGGPYQPQHF. The chain joins TRBV28 to TRBJ1-5; 11 bases align to TRBD1. The CDR3 runs 15 residues. CDR1 is MDHEN and CDR2 is SYDVKM in the germline V gene. V trimming: 6 bases; J trimming: 5 bases; junction bases outside the gene matches: 6.

The chain joins TRBV6-5 to TRBJ2-5; the match to TRBD1 covers 9 bases. The DNA end is a closer match to TRBJ2-7, so the J assignment may be wrong. This CDR3 spans 15 amino acids. The germline V gene has CDR1 MNHEY and CDR2 SVGAGI. The CDR3 DNA is TGTGCCAGCAGTTACGCGGGACAGGGTTCCTACGAGCAGTACTTC. It specifies CASSYAGQGSYEQYF.

The chain is built from TRBV9 and TRBJ1-2; no firm D call. Per the germline V gene, CDR1 is SGDLS and CDR2 is YYNGEE. This CDR3 is 11 amino acids long. V lost 3 bases and J 8 bases, leaving 8 bases between the germline ends. CDR3 amino acids: CASSGASGYTF. In nucleotides, the CDR3 is TGTGCCAGCAGCGGGGCCAGCGGCTACACCTTC.

The CDR3 loop reads CASNHNREANQPQHF. For the CDR3, the DNA is TGTGCCAGCAACCACAACCGGGAGGCCAATCAGCCCCAGCATTTT. The chain links TRBV6-1 to TRBJ1-5; no clear D gene. Deletions cut 7 bases from V and 3 bases from J, with 16 bases between. CDR3 length: 15 amino acids. CDR1 and CDR2 from the germline V gene are MNHNS and SASEGT.

CDR3 nucleotides: TGTGCCACCAGCAGAGATCTGGCAGGGGGCGCTGGGGGCTACACCTTC. Protein product: CATSRDLAGGAGGYTF. The chain employs TRBV15 and TRBJ1-2; TRBD1 agrees at 8 bases. Looked up from germline, CDR1 is LNHNV and CDR2 is YYDKDF (reference sequence). The length of the CDR3 is 16 residues. The junction had 11 bases not matched to a gene; V was cut back by 0 bases and J by 8 bases. Using reference TRBV15 and TRBJ1-2 for the parts outside the CDR3, the full variable domain is DAMVIQNPRYQVTQFGKPVTLSCSQTLNHNVMYWYQQKSSQAPKLLFHYYDKDFNNEADTPDNFQSRRPNTSFCFLDIRSPGLGDTAMYLCATSRDLAGGAGGYTFGSGTRLTVV.

The V call is TRBV27, the J call TRBJ2-7; 8 bases agree with TRBD2. The trim removed 10 bases at V and 3 bases at J, leaving 14 bases unmatched. This CDR3 has 15 amino acids. Germline loops: CDR1 MNHEY, CDR2 SMNVEV (reference sequence). The CDR3 bases are TGTGCCACCAGCGAGCGAGCGGGAGAGATCTACGAGCAGTACTTC. Residues: CATSERAGEIYEQYF.

As concerns this clone: At one end, the junction sequence differs from germline, possibly due to a read error. This chain connects TRBV28 to TRBJ2-1; 7 nucleotides align to TRBD2. This CDR3 spans 14 amino acids. CDR1 and CDR2 (germline): MDHEN, SYDVKM. In DNA, the CDR3 is TGTGTCAGCACCCCGGGACTAACCTACAATGAGCAGTTCTTC. Encoded protein: CVSTPGLTYNEQFF.

V and J are TRBV4-2 and TRBJ2-7, with 8 bases fitting TRBD1. Germline V gene lookup returns CDR1 LGHNA and CDR2 YNFKEQ. The CDR3 totals 16 residues. The ends lost 0 bases at V and 0 bases at J; junction bases unmatched: 4. The CDR3 sequence is CASSQDTTGVSYEQYF. Written as DNA, the CDR3 is TGTGCCAGCAGCCAAGATACGACAGGGGTCTCCTACGAGCAGTACTTC.

A note on this clone: Distinct nucleotide sequences in the sample also encode this CDR3. CDR3 protein: CASSTTGNYGYTF. CDR3 sequence (DNA): TGTGCCAGCAGCACCACAGGGAACTATGGCTACACCTTC. This chain links TRBV28 with TRBJ1-2; D might be TRBD1 (6 bases). CDR1 is MDHEN, CDR2 SYDVKM, per germline. V was trimmed by 6 bases and J by 2 bases, leaving 10 bases between them. The CDR3 is 13 amino acids.

The CDR3: CASSPGQGDYYGYTF. The CDR3 nucleotides are TGTGCCAGCAGCCCGGGACAGGGAGATTATTATGGCTACACCTTC. The chain has TRBV7-8 and TRBJ1-2; 9 positions match TRBD1. This CDR3 has 15 amino acids. CDR1 and CDR2 from the germline V gene are SGHVS and FQNEAQ. Trimming cost V 5 bases and J 5 bases; bases outside gene matches: 9.

The genes are TRBV7-3 and TRBJ2-3, with TRBD2 matching over 8 bases. The CDR3 consists of 15 residues. V gave up 8 bases and J gave up 0 bases; unmatched junction bases: 7. In germline, CDR1 is SGHTA, CDR2 FQGTGA. The CDR3 protein is CASSRGAASTDTQYF. The CDR3 DNA is TGTGCCAGCTCGCGGGGGGCAGCTAGCACAGATACGCAGTATTTT.

V and J are TRBV5-1 and TRBJ1-2; D might be TRBD1 (5 bases). There are 14 residues in the CDR3. Germline assignment: CDR1 SGHRS and CDR2 YFSETQ. V lost 0 bases to trimming and J lost 4 bases, with 10 bases between them. CDR3 in DNA: TGCGCCAGCAGCTTGGGCGGGGGGAGCTATGGCTACACCTTC. It codes for CASSLGGGSYGYTF.